The 9 T cell receptor beta chains below all came from one sample that was sequenced in a study of T cell responses to AZD1222 COVID-19 vaccine. The repertoire was sequenced with immunoSEQ multiplex PCR; TCRdb's copy has only in-frame clones and lacks some. The sample contains more than 100,000 clones, roughly 93% of which appear only once. The sample in question was peripheral blood, obtained on day 0 of AZD1222 vaccination. The receptors here all came from an adult in good health.

The chain links TRBV30 to TRBJ1-1, with 7 bases identical to TRBD1. V gave up 8 bases and J gave up 1 base; unmatched junction bases: 4. The CDR3 contains 12 residues. Germline V CDR1 and CDR2: GTSNPN, SVGIG (reference sequence). CDR3 protein: CAVYRGNTEAFF. CDR3 coding DNA: TGTGCCGTCTACAGGGGGAACACTGAAGCTTTCTTT.

The chain links TRBV19 to TRBJ2-3; 12 bases are a match to TRBD2. The CDR3 loop spans 16 amino acids. Trimming cost V 5 bases and J 4 bases; bases outside gene matches: 7. Germline CDR1 and CDR2: LNHDA and SQIVND (reference sequence). CDR3: CASSPRLAGVPDTQYF. The CDR3 bases are TGTGCCAGTAGTCCCAGACTAGCGGGGGTTCCAGATACGCAGTATTTT.

This chain uses TRBV5-1 with TRBJ1-4; TRBD1 is a possible D gene (6 bases). Trimming took off 5 bases at V and 6 bases at J, with 11 bases between the two ends. The CDR3 covers 13 residues. Germline V gene data show CDR1 as SGHRS and CDR2 as YFSETQ. The CDR3 loop reads CASSQDSDEKLFF. The CDR3 DNA follows: TGCGCCAGCAGTCAGGACAGCGATGAAAAACTGTTTTTT. Together with reference TRBV5-1 and TRBJ1-4, the CDR3 gives the full variable domain: KAGVTQTPRYLIKTRGQQVTLSCSPISGHRSVSWYQQTPGQGLQFLFEYFSETQRNKGNFPGRFSGRQFSNSRSEMNVSTLELGDSALYLCASSQDSDEKLFFGSGTQLSVL.

The V gene is TRBV11-3, the J gene TRBJ2-5; D tentatively fits TRBD1 or TRBD2 (5 bases each). The CDR3 has 13 amino acids. V shed 2 bases and J shed 5 bases, with 9 bases lying between them. Germline loops: CDR1 SGHNT, CDR2 YENEEA. The CDR3 DNA reads TGTGCCAGCAGCTTATGGGGGTCGGAGACCCAGTACTTC. As protein: CASSLWGSETQYF.

The chain couples TRBV3-1 (or the pseudogene TRBV3-2) to TRBJ1-1; TRBD1 is a possible D gene (5 bases). Trimming took off 3 bases at V and 0 bases at J, with 8 bases between the two ends. CDR3 length equals 14 residues. Germline CDR1 and CDR2: LGHDT and YNNKEL (reference sequence). The chain's CDR3 is CASSQGRVNTEAFF. CDR3 nucleotide sequence: TGTGCCAGCAGCCAGGGCAGGGTGAACACTGAAGCTTTCTTT.

This sequence joins TRBV5-1 and TRBJ2-7; D remains unclear. The CDR3 runs to 12 residues. Germline loops: CDR1 SGHRS, CDR2 YFSETQ. V was cut by 6 bases and J by 4 bases, with 11 bases left in between. This CDR3 reads CASTDRPYEQYF. The CDR3, as DNA: TGCGCCAGCACTGACCGACCTTACGAGCAGTACTTC.

CDR3 protein: CASSYNGPNTEAFF. DNA of the CDR3: TGTGCCAGCAGTTACAACGGGCCAAACACTGAAGCTTTCTTT. This chain uses TRBV6-5 with TRBJ1-1, with D unresolved. The CDR3 loop spans 14 amino acids. Germline CDR1 and CDR2: MNHEY and SVGAGI. Deletions cut 2 bases from V and 2 bases from J, with 9 bases between.

V usage is TRBV6-5 and J usage is TRBJ1-1; tentatively, D is TRBD1 (5 bases). The CDR3 totals 12 residues. Germline CDR1 reads MNHEY; CDR2 reads SVGAGI. Deletions cut 5 bases from V and 6 bases from J, with 10 bases between. The CDR3 DNA sequence: TGTGCCAGCAGTCAACAGGAATCTGAAGCTTTCTTT. Encoded protein: CASSQQESEAFF.

V usage is TRBV7-2 and J usage is TRBJ1-3; 7 bases line up with TRBD1. The V gene end was trimmed by 3 bases and the J gene end by 2 bases; junction bases not matched to a gene: 7. The CDR3 has 16 amino acids. Germline CDR1 is SGHTA and CDR2 is FQGNSA. In DNA, the CDR3 is TGTGCCAGCAGCTTGGACAGGACCAGAACTGGAAACACCATATATTTT. Protein: CASSLDRTRTGNTIYF.